A single sample is the source of the 26 T cell receptor beta chains below, sequenced in a study of beta chain features in type 1 diabetes (dated 2018 in TCRdb). Preparation of the library involved the immunoSEQ multiplex PCR assay. The entire isolated RNA was reverse transcribed using the High Capacity cDNA Reverse Transcription Kit, and thus expressed TCRB transcripts were sequenced. In its TCRdb copy, this immuneACCESS table keeps in-frame sequences only and misses some clones. Where compared with another copy, unresolved V genes explain less than half of these, and the others have no known cause. The sample table records about 290,000 clones; roughly 8% of these occur just once. The ten largest clones take up approximately 1% of the sample. The sequenced material came from central memory CD4+ T cells from blood. These receptors were collected from a woman younger than 35 in good health.

There are a few counts of this clone. The V gene is TRBV2, the J gene TRBJ2-5; D unresolved. The CDR3 extends over 12 amino acids. Germline-derived CDR1 and CDR2 are SNHLY and FYNNEI. Trimming removed 11 bases from V and 4 bases from J, with 14 bases in between. The CDR3 DNA reads as TGTGCCGGCCAAGGCACGGGAGAGACCCAGTACTTC. It encodes CAGQGTGETQYF. Together with reference TRBV2 and TRBJ2-5, the CDR3 gives the full variable domain: EPEVTQTPSHQVTQMGQEVILRCVPISNHLYFYWYRQILGQKVEFLVSFYNNEISEKSEIFDDQFSVERPDGSNFTLKIRSTKLEDSAMYFCAGQGTGETQYFGPGTRLLVL.

Notes on this clone: One junction end does not reproduce the germline sequence, and a read error may be involved. This chain links TRBV11-2 with TRBJ2-3; 9 bases fit TRBD2. Germline CDR1 and CDR2: SGHAT and FQNNGV. The CDR3 is 14 residues long. The CDR3 region is CASSTLERGAPGPF. DNA for the CDR3: TGTGCCAGCAGCACATTGGAGCGGGGGGCTCCAGGCCCTTTT.

There are a few counts of this clone. The rearrangement links TRBV20-1 to TRBJ1-1; D is unclear. The CDR3 runs 11 residues. Looked up from germline, CDR1 is DFQATT and CDR2 is SNEGSKA (reference sequence). V dropped 6 bases and J dropped 5 bases, with 10 bases sitting between them. In DNA, the CDR3 is TGCAGTGCCCGAGAGGGTACTGAAGCTTTCTTT. This encodes CSAREGTEAFF.

This clone showed up many times. At the DNA level, this CDR3 is encoded by other sequences in the same sample as well. This rearrangement joins TRBV5-4 to TRBJ2-3; no definite D call. CDR1 and CDR2 from the germline V gene are SGHNT and YYREEE (reference sequence). CDR3 length equals 13 residues. Trimming took 0 bases from V and 0 from J, leaving 2 bases between them. As DNA, the CDR3 is TGTGCCAGCAGCTTGGATAGCACAGATACGCAGTATTTT. Translation gives CASSLDSTDTQYF.

This clone was counted between two and nine times. The chain combines TRBV6-5 with TRBJ1-6; 9 bases align to TRBD1. Unmatched junction bases numbered 8, after V lost 4 bases and J lost 10 bases. The CDR3 contains 15 residues. Germline-derived CDR1 and CDR2 are MNHEY and SVGAGI. CDR3 sequence (DNA): TGTGCCAGCAGTTGGGGGACAGGGTTCGGCTCACCCCTCCACTTT. Residues: CASSWGTGFGSPLHF.

V usage is TRBV9 and J usage is TRBJ1-1; D may be TRBD1 (6 bases). The length of the CDR3 is 13 residues. The germline CDR1 and CDR2 sequences are SGDLS and YYNGEE. With 4 bases removed from V and 8 bases from J, the gap between germline ends came to 15 bases. The CDR3 here is CASSFSGAPEAFF. CDR3 in DNA: TGTGCCAGCAGCTTTTCGGGGGCGCCGGAAGCTTTCTTT.

There are a few counts of this clone. The chain links TRBV29-1 to TRBJ1-1, with D maybe TRBD1 (6 bases). The CDR3 is made up of 16 amino acids. V lost 1 base to trimming and J lost 2 bases, with 17 bases between them. CDR1 is SQVTM and CDR2 is ANQGSEA in the germline V gene. CDR3 loop: CSVEAGWEGGNTEAFF. The CDR3 DNA reads TGCAGCGTTGAAGCCGGATGGGAGGGGGGCAACACTGAAGCTTTCTTT. Combining the CDR3 with reference TRBV29-1 and TRBJ1-1 gives the whole variable domain SAVISQKPSRDICQRGTSLTIQCQVDSQVTMMFWYRQQPGQSLTLIATANQGSEATYESGFVIDKFPISRPNLTFSTLTVSNMSPEDSSIYLCSVEAGWEGGNTEAFFGQGTRLTVV.

This clone was counted ten times or more. The chain links TRBV6-5 to TRBJ2-7, with 8 bases matching TRBD2. CDR3 length: 15 residues. Germline CDR1 is MNHEY and CDR2 is SVGAGI. Unmatched junction bases numbered 9, after V lost 5 bases and J lost 3 bases. This CDR3 reads CASSATSGTSYEQYF. In nucleotides, the CDR3 is TGTGCCAGCAGTGCTACCTCCGGGACTAGCTACGAGCAGTACTTC.

The table lists this clone with a few counts. This sequence joins TRBV4-1 and TRBJ2-1; 12 bases line up with TRBD2. This CDR3 has 17 residues. CDR1 is MGHRA, CDR2 YSYEKL, per germline. Losses at the gene ends were 1 base for V and 8 bases for J; bases not matched to a gene: 9. CDR3 loop: CASSQGGLAGKRYEQFF. DNA of the CDR3: TGCGCCAGCAGCCAAGGAGGACTAGCGGGGAAAAGGTATGAGCAGTTCTTC.

In this sample, this clone turned up many times. V and J are TRBV7-9 and TRBJ1-3; D is unresolved. The CDR3 loop spans 13 amino acids. CDR1 and CDR2 (germline): SEHNR, FQNEAQ (reference sequence). V lost 6 bases and J 3 bases, leaving 9 bases between the germline ends. Here the CDR3 DNA reads TGTGCCAGCAGTAAACGGGGTGGAAACACCATATATTTT. Encoded protein: CASSKRGGNTIYF.

This clone has ten or more counts. This chain's CDR3 is CAISQPGQIANEQFF. The CDR3 DNA reads TGTGCCATCAGTCAACCGGGACAGATCGCCAATGAGCAGTTCTTC. This rearrangement joins TRBV10-3 to TRBJ2-1; 7 bases are a match to TRBD1. Germline loops: CDR1 ENHRY, CDR2 SYGVKD. The CDR3 runs to 15 residues. V gave up 5 bases and J gave up 6 bases; unmatched junction bases: 10.

In this sample, this clone turned up a few times. Other DNA sequences in the sample encode the same CDR3. This chain links TRBV28 with TRBJ1-2; D might be TRBD1 (5 bases). This CDR3 is built from 14 residues. V was shortened by 4 bases and J by 0 bases, with 9 bases between the two germline ends. Germline V gives CDR1 MDHEN, CDR2 SYDVKM. CDR3 bases: TGTGCCAGCAGTTGGGGGAGGTCTAACTATGGCTACACCTTC. It specifies CASSWGRSNYGYTF.

The chain carries TRBV18 and TRBJ2-5; D call uncertain. The V and J ends lost 4 bases and 1 base respectively, with 7 bases between them. This CDR3 is 13 amino acids long. Germline V gene lookup returns CDR1 KGHSH and CDR2 LQKENI. This CDR3 reads CASSREVQETQYF. The CDR3 nucleotides read TGTGCCAGCTCACGTGAGGTCCAAGAGACCCAGTACTTC. Supplemented by reference TRBV18 and TRBJ2-5, the full variable domain reads NAGVMQNPRHLVRRRGQEARLRCSPMKGHSHVYWYRQLPEEGLKFMVYLQKENIIDESGMPKERFSAEFPKEGPSILRIQQVVRGDSAAYFCASSREVQETQYFGPGTRLLVL.

CDR3 coding DNA: TGCGCCAGCAGTTCGAGCCCGGGAGTGCTATGGGAGCAGTACTTC. Protein sequence: CASSSSPGVLWEQYF. The chain employs TRBV5-1 and TRBJ2-7, with TRBD2 as a possible D gene (6 bases). Trimming removed 5 bases at V and 7 bases at J, with 22 bases between. The CDR3 contains 15 residues. Germline V gene lookup returns CDR1 SGHRS and CDR2 YFSETQ.

This clone showed up just a few times. CDR3 bases: TGTGCCAGCAGTGACAGCGACTACGAGCAGTACTTC. Residues: CASSDSDYEQYF. The chain combines TRBV27 with TRBJ2-5; tentatively, D is TRBD1 (5 bases). The J call may be incorrect, as the DNA end agrees better with TRBJ2-7. The CDR3 length is 12 residues. Germline-derived CDR1 and CDR2 are MNHEY and SMNVEV (reference sequence).

This clone turned up a few times. The chain is built from TRBV7-2 and TRBJ2-1; a weak D match, TRBD1 (6 bases). The CDR3 is 15 amino acids. Germline values: CDR1 SGHTA, CDR2 FQGNSA. V was trimmed by 5 bases and J by 2 bases, leaving 13 bases between them. Here the CDR3 DNA reads TGTGCCAGCAGCCCATCAGGGGTGCCCTACAATGAGCAGTTCTTC. As protein: CASSPSGVPYNEQFF.

The rearrangement uses TRBV4-3 and TRBJ1-1; D might be TRBD1 (5 bases). The V end was cut by 0 bases, the J end by 1 base, with 18 bases between. The CDR3 covers 18 residues. The V gene's germline CDR1 is LGHNA and CDR2 YSLEER. The CDR3 DNA sequence: TGCGCCAGCAGCCAAGACTTTGGGGCCATCAGGCGGAACACTGAAGCTTTCTTT. Its protein is CASSQDFGAIRRNTEAFF.

J is TRBJ1-5 and V is TRBV6-6, with D unresolved. The V end was cut by 7 bases, the J end by 3 bases, with 13 bases between. The CDR3 consists of 14 residues. Germline V gene data show CDR1 as MNHNY and CDR2 as SVGAGI (reference sequence). CDR3 nucleotides: TGTGCCAGCATGGGAGATGTGAACAATCAGCCCCAGCATTTT. As protein: CASMGDVNNQPQHF.

The V gene is TRBV5-8, the J gene TRBJ1-5; no clear D gene. The CDR3 runs 16 residues. V gave up 0 bases and J gave up 5 bases, with 15 bases separating them. Germline lookup yields CDR1 SGHTS and CDR2 YDEGEE. The CDR3 nucleotides are TGTGCCAGCAGCTTGGATTTTGGGCTCGGGGATCAGCCCCAGCATTTT. Translating gives CASSLDFGLGDQPQHF.

This clone was recorded a few times. The gene calls are TRBV7-9 and TRBJ1-5; tentatively, D is TRBD1 (5 bases). Trimming pared 7 bases from V and 1 base from J, leaving 11 bases between. Germline V gene lookup returns CDR1 SEHNR and CDR2 FQNEAQ (reference sequence). The CDR3 spans 14 residues. This chain's CDR3 is CASNQGYSNQPQHF. In DNA, the CDR3 is TGTGCCAGCAACCAGGGTTACAGCAATCAGCCCCAGCATTTT.

J is TRBJ1-4 and V is TRBV29-1, with D maybe TRBD1 (6 bases). This CDR3 comprises 13 residues. Germline CDR1 and CDR2: SQVTM and ANQGSEA. V was shortened by 6 bases and J by 3 bases, with 11 bases between the two germline ends. This CDR3 reads CSVSTGSNEKLFF. For the CDR3, the DNA is TGCAGCGTGTCGACAGGTTCTAATGAAAAACTGTTTTTT. Supplemented by reference TRBV29-1 and TRBJ1-4, the full variable domain reads SAVISQKPSRDICQRGTSLTIQCQVDSQVTMMFWYRQQPGQSLTLIATANQGSEATYESGFVIDKFPISRPNLTFSTLTVSNMSPEDSSIYLCSVSTGSNEKLFFGSGTQLSVL.

The V call is TRBV4-3, the J call TRBJ1-4, with D uncertain. Germline V gene sequence: CDR1 LGHNA, CDR2 YSLEER. The CDR3 length is 18 residues. V gave up 1 base and J gave up 0 bases, with 15 bases separating them. The CDR3 sequence: CASSQALASPATNEKLFF. The CDR3 nucleotides are TGCGCCAGCAGCCAAGCTCTGGCTTCACCTGCAACTAATGAAAAACTGTTTTTT.

This clone was observed a handful of times. This chain uses TRBV7-2 with TRBJ2-1; D tentatively reads TRBD1 or TRBD2 (6 bases each). This CDR3 contains 16 residues. V was pared by 1 base and J by 9 bases, with 19 bases between. Germline lookup yields CDR1 SGHTA and CDR2 FQGNSA. DNA for the CDR3: TGTGCCAGCAGCTTAGGGCCTGCCCCACAGGGAGGTGAGCAGTTCTTC. It yields the protein CASSLGPAPQGGEQFF.

This clone was seen more than once but under ten times. The gene calls are TRBV6-1 and TRBJ1-5; D is undetermined. Germline V gives CDR1 MNHNS, CDR2 SASEGT. The CDR3 has 14 amino acids. Trimming cost V 5 bases and J 2 bases, with 10 bases left between them. The CDR3 loop is CASSQKSGNQPQHF. In nucleotides, the CDR3 is TGTGCCAGCAGTCAGAAGTCTGGCAATCAGCCCCAGCATTTT.

With regard to this clone: Additional DNA sequences in this sample encode the identical CDR3. The rearrangement links TRBV7-2 to TRBJ1-1; D uncertain. The germline V gene has CDR1 SGHTA and CDR2 FQGNSA. The CDR3 runs 11 residues. Between the trimmed V and J ends, which lost 3 bases and 6 bases, there was a span of 5 bases. CDR3: CASSFGPEAFF. Written as DNA, the CDR3 is TGTGCCAGCAGCTTTGGTCCTGAAGCTTTCTTT.

The chain carries TRBV6-1 and TRBJ2-4; D gene ambiguous. The V end lost 0 bases, the J end lost 1 base, and 10 bases lay between the germline ends. Germline V gene lookup returns CDR1 MNHNS and CDR2 SASEGT. The CDR3 is 16 amino acids. CDR3 protein: CASSEAGRGAKNIQYF. The DNA for the CDR3 is TGTGCCAGCAGTGAAGCAGGTCGTGGGGCCAAAAACATTCAGTACTTC.